This T cell receptor beta chain was obtained from a study of cytomegalovirus exposure and HLA in healthy donors. V lost 4 bases to trimming and J lost 2 bases; unmatched junction nucleotides: 5. This CDR3 contains 15 residues. Germline-derived CDR1 and CDR2 are SGDLS and YYNGEE. Sequencing used immunoSEQ multiplex PCR; TCRdb keeps in-frame clones, though not all of them. The profile shows some 69,000 clones, approximately 96% of them singletons. From the 120-subject validation cohort, which was separate from the roughly 700-subject first cohort, the donors were drawn. Study observations and caveats: Most TCR sequences were seen very rarely across donors, but some public TCRs occurred in many. The investigators catalogued 164 TCR beta chains as cytomegalovirus-associated. A few CMV-associated chains proved CMV antigen-specific in vitro.

As to this clone: Its matching antigen is unknown.

This TCR derives from a woman aged 18-29 years in good health and CMV-seropositive. This rearrangement joins TRBV9 to TRBJ2-7; 11 nucleotides agree with TRBD2. The material sequenced was PBMCs. CDR3 sequence (DNA): TGTGCCAGCAGCCCAAGGACTAGCGGGCCCTACGAGCAGTACTTC. It yields the protein CASSPRTSGPYEQYF.